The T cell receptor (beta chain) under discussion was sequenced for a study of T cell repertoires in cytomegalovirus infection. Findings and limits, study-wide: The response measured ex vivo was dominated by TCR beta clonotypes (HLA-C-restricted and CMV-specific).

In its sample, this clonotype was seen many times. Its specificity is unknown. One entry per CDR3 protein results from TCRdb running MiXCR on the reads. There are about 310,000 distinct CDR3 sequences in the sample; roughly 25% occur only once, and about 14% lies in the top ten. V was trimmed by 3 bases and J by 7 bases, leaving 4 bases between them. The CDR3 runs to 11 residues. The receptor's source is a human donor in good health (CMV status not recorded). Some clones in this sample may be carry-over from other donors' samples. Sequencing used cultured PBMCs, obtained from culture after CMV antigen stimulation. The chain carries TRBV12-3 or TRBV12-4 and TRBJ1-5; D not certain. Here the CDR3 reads CASSFGQPQHF. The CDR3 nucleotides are TGTGCCAGCAGTTTCGGGCAGCCCCAGCATTTT.